This T cell receptor beta chain was identified in a study of graft-versus-host responses after intestinal transplantation. Overall study context: All of the recipients had induction that used anti-thymocyte globulin, then tacrolimus and steroids for approximately 3 years. Study-level findings and limits: GvH clones surfaced in recipient marrow, some emerging earlier in ileum or blood.

Notes on this clone: What it binds is not known. The same CDR3 also results from other DNA sequences found in this sample.

Generated by immunoSEQ multiplex PCR, the TCRdb table keeps only in-frame clones and is missing some. The data contain around 84,000 clones, 83% of them seen just once; the ten biggest clones take up 17%. The CDR3 runs to 13 residues. Germline-derived CDR1 and CDR2 are SGHRS and YFSETQ. V lost 4 bases and J 5 bases, leaving 12 bases between the germline ends. The J gene is TRBJ2-5, the V gene TRBV5-1, with D maybe TRBD2 (5 bases). The material was unstimulated CD8+ T cells sorted from spleen or lymph node cells, obtained before intestinal transplant. This TCR came from a human donor who received an intestinal transplant. The chain's CDR3 is CASSSYPGETQYF. CDR3 sequence (DNA): TGCGCCAGCAGCAGCTACCCGGGGGAGACCCAGTACTTC.